This entry lists 10 T cell receptor beta chains sequenced from one sample in a study of T cells in narcolepsy. The table came from immunoSEQ multiplex PCR; TCRdb's copy has only in-frame clones and leaves some out. Of 32,000 or so clones detected, around four fifths appear once; the ten largest clones hold around 0.9%. Sequenced sample: CD45RA- memory CD4+ T cells from PBMCs. These receptors came from a human donor with narcolepsy.

The J gene is TRBJ2-1, the V gene TRBV9; 8 positions agree with TRBD1. The CDR3 is 19 residues long. J gave up 6 bases and V 2 bases, and 19 bases lay outside the gene matches. Germline CDR1 reads SGDLS; CDR2 reads YYNGEE. The CDR3 reads CASSVEGVTTGAFGNEQFF. DNA for the CDR3: TGTGCCAGCAGCGTTGAGGGGGTAACGACAGGGGCCTTTGGCAATGAGCAGTTCTTC. Variable domain in full (rest from reference TRBV9 and TRBJ2-1): DSGVTQTPKHLITATGQRVTLRCSPRSGDLSVYWYQQSLDQGLQFLIQYYNGEERAKGNILERFSAQQFPDLHSELNLSSLELGDSALYFCASSVEGVTTGAFGNEQFFGPGTRLTVL.

The chain links TRBV18 to TRBJ1-4; D remains unclear. Trimming left V 3 bases short and J 0 bases short, with 11 bases between. The V gene's germline CDR1 is KGHSH and CDR2 LQKENI. CDR3 size: 16 residues. The CDR3 DNA reads as TGTGCCAGCTCACCGGTGGGATCTCCAACTAATGAAAAACTGTTTTTT. Amino acids: CASSPVGSPTNEKLFF.

This chain joins TRBV5-6 and TRBJ1-3, with a tentative D call TRBD1 (5 bases). The CDR3 contains 14 residues. The germline V gene encodes CDR1 SGHDT and CDR2 YYEEEE. Trimming cost V 7 bases and J 8 bases, with 19 bases left between them. CDR3 sequence (DNA): TGTGCCAGCCGGAAAAGGGGATCAGCGCACACCATATATTTT. This translates into CASRKRGSAHTIYF.

The rearrangement uses TRBV9 and TRBJ1-1, with 9 bases matching TRBD1. CDR1 SGDLS and CDR2 YYNGEE come from the germline V gene. The CDR3 has 14 amino acids. Germline trimming cut 4 bases from V and 1 base from J; bases unmatched to any gene: 2. CDR3: CASSRTGANTEAFF. CDR3 nucleotide sequence: TGTGCCAGCAGCAGGACAGGGGCGAACACTGAAGCTTTCTTT.

The count of this clone is one. V usage is TRBV6-5 and J usage is TRBJ1-2; 7 bases are a match to TRBD1. CDR3 length: 16 residues. Germline loops: CDR1 MNHEY, CDR2 SVGAGI. Trimming at V came to 4 bases and at J to 3 bases, leaving 11 bases not matched to a gene. CDR3 sequence: CASSSAPGGRDYGYTF. The CDR3 DNA reads TGTGCCAGCAGTTCCGCGCCAGGGGGAAGAGACTATGGCTACACCTTC.

The rearrangement links TRBV28 to TRBJ2-1; TRBD2 aligns across 8 bases. Germline V gene sequence: CDR1 MDHEN, CDR2 SYDVKM. V lost 6 bases, J lost 8 bases, and 15 bases stayed unmatched. This CDR3 comprises 16 residues. CDR3 DNA: TGTGCCAGCAGCCTCCCTGGGGTAGCGGGGCACTATGAGCAGTTCTTC. It specifies CASSLPGVAGHYEQFF.

This chain links TRBV28 with TRBJ1-4; D is ambiguous. The ends were cut back, 5 bases at V and 1 base at J, with 11 bases in the middle. This CDR3 comprises 15 residues. The germline CDR1 and CDR2 sequences are MDHEN and SYDVKM. The DNA of the CDR3 is TGTGCCAGCAGTAACCCAGTTGGAACTAATGAAAAACTGTTTTTT. This translates into CASSNPVGTNEKLFF.

The chain couples TRBV7-9 to TRBJ1-2; a weak D match, TRBD1 (6 bases). This CDR3 is built from 12 residues. Trimming stripped 3 bases from V and 8 bases from J, with 10 bases between. Germline V gene data show CDR1 as SEHNR and CDR2 as FQNEAQ (reference sequence). This chain's CDR3 is CASSFNREGYTF. The CDR3 DNA reads TGTGCCAGCAGCTTTAACAGGGAAGGCTACACCTTC.

The rearrangement joins TRBV23-1 to TRBJ1-5; D gene ambiguous. TRBV23-1 is classed as an ORF, of uncertain function. The CDR3 length is 12 residues. V lost 7 bases and J lost 0, with 4 bases in between. In DNA form, the CDR3 reads TGCGCCAGCACCAATAGCAATCAGCCCCAGCATTTT. Residues: CASTNSNQPQHF.

The chain combines TRBV14 with TRBJ1-4; D gene ambiguous. Germline lookup yields CDR1 SGHDN and CDR2 FVKESK. Trimming cost V 1 base and J 7 bases, with 13 bases left between them. The CDR3 length is 15 residues. Here the CDR3 DNA reads TGTGCCAGCAGCCAAGTCGGTGCAATGGGTGAAAAACTGTTTTTT. It is translated as CASSQVGAMGEKLFF. The variable domain in full, with the rest retrieved from reference TRBV14 and TRBJ1-4, is EAGVTQFPSHSVIEKGQTVTLRCDPISGHDNLYWYRRVMGKEIKFLLHFVKESKQDESGMPNNRFLAERTGGTYSTLKVQPAELEDSGVYFCASSQVGAMGEKLFFGSGTQLSVL.